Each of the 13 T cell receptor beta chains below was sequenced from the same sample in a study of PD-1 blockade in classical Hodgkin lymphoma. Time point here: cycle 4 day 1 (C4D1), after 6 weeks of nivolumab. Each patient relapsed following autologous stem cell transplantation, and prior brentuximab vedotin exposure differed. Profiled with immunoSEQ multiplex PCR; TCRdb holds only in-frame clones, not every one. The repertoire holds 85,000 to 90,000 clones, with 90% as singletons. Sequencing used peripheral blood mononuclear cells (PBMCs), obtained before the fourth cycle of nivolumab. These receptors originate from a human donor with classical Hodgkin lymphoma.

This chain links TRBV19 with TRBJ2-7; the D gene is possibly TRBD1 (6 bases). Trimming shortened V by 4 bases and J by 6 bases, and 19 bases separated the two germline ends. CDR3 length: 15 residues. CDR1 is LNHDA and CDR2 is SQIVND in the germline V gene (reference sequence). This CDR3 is CASSSYTGSLSEQYF. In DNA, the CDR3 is TGTGCCAGTAGTAGCTACACAGGGTCCCTGTCCGAGCAGTACTTC. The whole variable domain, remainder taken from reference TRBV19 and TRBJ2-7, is DGGITQSPKYLFRKEGQNVTLSCEQNLNHDAMYWYRQDPGQGLRLIYYSQIVNDFQKGDIAEGYSVSREKKESFPLTVTSAQKNPTAFYLCASSSYTGSLSEQYFGPGTRLTVT.

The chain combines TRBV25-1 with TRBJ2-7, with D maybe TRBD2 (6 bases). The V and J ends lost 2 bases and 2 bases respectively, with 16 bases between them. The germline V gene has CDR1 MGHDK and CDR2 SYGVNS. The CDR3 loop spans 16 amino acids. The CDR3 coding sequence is TGTGCCAGCAGTGAACCCGACGGGCGGGGTACCTACGAGCAGTACTTC. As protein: CASSEPDGRGTYEQYF.

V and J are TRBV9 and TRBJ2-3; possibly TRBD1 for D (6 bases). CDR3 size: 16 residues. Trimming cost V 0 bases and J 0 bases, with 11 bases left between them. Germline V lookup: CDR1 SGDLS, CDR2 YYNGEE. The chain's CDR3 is CASSVGTGSSTDTQYF. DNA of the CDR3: TGTGCCAGCAGCGTAGGAACAGGGTCTAGCACAGATACGCAGTATTTT.

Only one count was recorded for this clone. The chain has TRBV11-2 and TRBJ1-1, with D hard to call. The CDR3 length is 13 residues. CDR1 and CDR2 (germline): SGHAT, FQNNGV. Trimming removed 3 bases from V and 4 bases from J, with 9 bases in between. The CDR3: CASSFSGLTEAFF. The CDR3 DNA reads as TGTGCCAGCAGCTTTAGTGGGCTCACTGAAGCTTTCTTT.

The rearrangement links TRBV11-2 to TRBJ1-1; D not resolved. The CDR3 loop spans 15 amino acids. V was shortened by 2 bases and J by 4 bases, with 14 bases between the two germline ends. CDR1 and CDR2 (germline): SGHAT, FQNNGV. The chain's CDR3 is CASSLPVLGITEAFF. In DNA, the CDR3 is TGTGCCAGCAGCTTACCGGTCCTGGGAATCACTGAAGCTTTCTTT. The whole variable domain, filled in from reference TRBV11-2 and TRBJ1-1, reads EAGVAQSPRYKIIEKRQSVAFWCNPISGHATLYWYQQILGQGPKLLIQFQNNGVVDDSQLPKDRFSAERLKGVDSTLKIQPAKLEDSAVYLCASSLPVLGITEAFFGQGTRLTVV.

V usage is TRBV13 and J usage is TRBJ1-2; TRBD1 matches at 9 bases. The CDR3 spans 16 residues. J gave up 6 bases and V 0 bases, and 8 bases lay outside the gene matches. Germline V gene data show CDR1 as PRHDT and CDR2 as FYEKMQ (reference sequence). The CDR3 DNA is TGTGCCAGCAGCTTAGGCCACAGGGGGCTGAAGGATGGCTACACCTTC. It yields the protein CASSLGHRGLKDGYTF.

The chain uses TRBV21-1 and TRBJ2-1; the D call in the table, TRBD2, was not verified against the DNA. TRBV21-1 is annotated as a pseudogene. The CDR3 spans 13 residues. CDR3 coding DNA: TGTGCCACGCTAGCGGGGTCCCACAATGAGCAGTTCTTC. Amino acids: CATLAGSHNEQFF.

CDR3 nucleotides: TGCGCCAGCAGCACTCGCCCACAGTGGGGACAGGGGGCGTACGAGCAGTACTTC. Protein: CASSTRPQWGQGAYEQYF. The rearrangement joins TRBV5-1 to TRBJ2-7, with 12 bases that match TRBD1. Germline V gene sequence: CDR1 SGHRS, CDR2 YFSETQ. V lost 4 bases and J lost 4; bases outside the gene matches: 15. CDR3 length equals 18 residues.

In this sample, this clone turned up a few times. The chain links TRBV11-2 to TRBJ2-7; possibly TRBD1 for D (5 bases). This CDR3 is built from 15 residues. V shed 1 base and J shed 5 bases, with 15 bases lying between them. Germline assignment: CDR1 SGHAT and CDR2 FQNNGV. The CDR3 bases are TGTGCCAGCAGCTTAGGGACACCCTTCGGAAACGAGCAGTACTTC. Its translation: CASSLGTPFGNEQYF.

The chain's CDR3 is CASSVDWGSQPQHF. CDR3 sequence (DNA): TGTGCCAGCAGCGTAGACTGGGGCTCTCAGCCCCAGCATTTT. The J gene is TRBJ1-5, the V gene TRBV9, with a tentative D call TRBD1 (5 bases). Germline V gene lookup returns CDR1 SGDLS and CDR2 YYNGEE. Trimming removed 0 bases from V and 6 bases from J, with 10 bases in between. The CDR3 is 14 amino acids.

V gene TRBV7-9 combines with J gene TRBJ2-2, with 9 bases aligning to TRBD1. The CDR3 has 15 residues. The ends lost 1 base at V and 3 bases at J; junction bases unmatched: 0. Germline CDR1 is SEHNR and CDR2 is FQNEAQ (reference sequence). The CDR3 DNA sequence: TGTGCCAGCAGCTTAGGACAGGGGGACACCGGGGAGCTGTTTTTT. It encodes CASSLGQGDTGELFF.

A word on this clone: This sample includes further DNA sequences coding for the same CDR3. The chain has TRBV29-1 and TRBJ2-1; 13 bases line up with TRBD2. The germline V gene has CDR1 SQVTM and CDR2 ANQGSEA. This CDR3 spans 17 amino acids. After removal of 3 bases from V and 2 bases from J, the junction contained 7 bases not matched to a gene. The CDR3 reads CSVDGTSGASPYNEQFF. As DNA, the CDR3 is TGCAGCGTTGATGGGACTAGCGGGGCTTCACCCTACAATGAGCAGTTCTTC.

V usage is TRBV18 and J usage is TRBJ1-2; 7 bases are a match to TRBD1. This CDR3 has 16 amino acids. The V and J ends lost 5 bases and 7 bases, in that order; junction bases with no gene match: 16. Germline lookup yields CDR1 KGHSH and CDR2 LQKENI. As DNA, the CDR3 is TGTGCCAGCTCAGATAATAGGGACAGAGGAAAGGCTGGCTACACCTTC. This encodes CASSDNRDRGKAGYTF.